Listed below are T cell receptor beta chains from one sample, sequenced in a study of PD-1 blockade in mismatch repair-deficient tumors. Method: immunoSEQ multiplex PCR; TCRdb's copy keeps in-frame clones and lacks some. This table holds roughly 80,000 clones, approximately 84% found once. The sequencing used peripheral blood, collected 12 weeks after starting pembrolizumab. These receptors were obtained from an adult with mismatch repair-deficient cancer. Each CDR3 is given with its conserved first and last residue. A D gene is named only where the DNA matches it firmly. Expanded clones get a size class; other rows say once, few or many, or leave the size out.

d_gene	len	abundance	v_gene	j_gene	CDR3aa	CDR3nt
TRBD2	16	few	TRBV5-4	TRBJ2-7	CASSPSGASGNLEQYF	TGTGCCAGCAGCCCGTCCGGGGCTAGCGGGAACCTCGAGCAGTACTTC
TRBD1	14	NA	TRBV27	TRBJ1-2	CASRGQGGNYGYTF	TGTGCCAGCAGGGGACAGGGGGGGAACTATGGCTACACCTTC
NA	15	NA	TRBV7-9	TRBJ2-2	CASSPAHLGTGELFF	TGTGCCAGCAGCCCCGCCCATTTAGGGACCGGGGAGCTGTTTTTT
TRBD1	13	NA	TRBV25-1	TRBJ1-2	CASSGSQGKGYTF	TGTGCCAGCAGTGGGTCACAGGGGAAAGGCTACACCTTC
NA	14	NA	TRBV2	TRBJ2-3	CASGGRGRTDTQYF	TGTGCCAGCGGGGGGAGGGGGCGCACAGATACGCAGTATTTT
TRBD2	19	NA	TRBV6-1	TRBJ2-6	CASSERLAGLITGANVLTF	TGTGCCAGCAGCGAACGACTAGCGGGACTAATTACTGGGGCCAACGTCCTGACTTTC
TRBD1	14	few	TRBV6-1	TRBJ1-2	CASRGQGGTYGYTF	TGTGCCAGCAGGGGACAGGGAGGGACATATGGCTACACCTTC
TRBD2	16	NA	TRBV5-1	TRBJ2-5	CASSLGLAPSGETQYF	TGCGCCAGCAGCCTGGGACTAGCGCCAAGCGGCGAGACCCAGTACTTC
NA	14	NA	TRBV7-9	TRBJ2-3	CASSFNRDADTQYF	TGTGCCAGCAGCTTTAACCGGGACGCAGATACGCAGTATTTT
NA	11	NA	TRBV19	TRBJ1-1	CASEADTEAFF	TGTGCCAGCGAGGCCGACACTGAAGCTTTCTTT
TRBD2	17	NA	TRBV11-3	TRBJ2-1	CASSLQGYGTSGNEQFF	TGTGCCAGCAGCCTACAAGGGTACGGGACTAGCGGCAATGAGCAGTTCTTC
NA	13	NA	TRBV19	TRBJ2-7	CASSILAHYEQYF	TGTGCCAGTAGTATTCTGGCCCATTACGAGCAGTACTTC
NA	14	NA	TRBV5-4	TRBJ1-2	CASSLFRVGYGYTF	TGTGCCAGCAGCTTGTTCAGGGTGGGCTATGGCTACACCTTC
NA	15	NA	TRBV5-4	TRBJ2-7	CASSFGGGSSYEQYF	TGTGCCAGCAGCTTTGGGGGCGGCAGCTCCTACGAGCAGTACTTC
TRBD1	14	NA	TRBV11-2	TRBJ2-7	CASNNRDSSYEQYF	TGTGCCAGCAACAACCGGGACAGCTCCTACGAGCAGTACTTC
TRBD2	17	NA	TRBV19	TRBJ2-7	CASSSPGTSGAAYEQYF	TGTGCCAGTAGTTCCCCAGGGACTAGCGGAGCGGCCTACGAGCAGTACTTC
TRBD1	14	NA	TRBV11-1	TRBJ2-7	CASSFVQGAHEQYF	TGTGCCAGCAGCTTTGTACAGGGGGCCCACGAGCAGTACTTC